This T cell receptor (beta chain) was captured in a study of blood T cell repertoires in COVID-19. Which cohort a participant joined came from the clinical history participants gave. Individuals in the exposed group had encountered a COVID-19 case within 2 weeks preceding study entry. Germline V gene sequence: CDR1 WNHNN, CDR2 SYGVQD (reference sequence). This CDR3 has 14 amino acids. V dropped 6 bases and J dropped 0 bases, with 9 bases sitting between them. Clones were read by immunoSEQ multiplex PCR, and TCRdb kept only the in-frame ones, dropping some. Among 290,000 or so clones listed, roughly 80% were seen once.

Material for sequencing was PBMCs or T cells enriched from blood (not recorded which). The gene calls are TRBV10-1 and TRBJ2-1, with a tentative D call TRBD1 (5 bases). The source of this sequence is a middle-aged man who had been exposed to COVID-19. The CDR3: CASSREDSYNEQFF. As DNA, the CDR3 is TGCGCCAGCAGCAGGGAAGACTCCTACAATGAGCAGTTCTTC.